One sample yielded the 10 T cell receptor beta chains listed below, sequenced in a study of control samples from healthy donors and cancer patients. Profiled with immunoSEQ multiplex PCR; TCRdb holds only in-frame clones, not every one. The data show about 110,000 clones, 70% to 90% seen once. The sample taken for sequencing was PBMCs. The receptors originated from a woman aged 60 to 75 with lung cancer.

This chain links TRBV11-2 with TRBJ1-2, with D hard to call. This CDR3 has 11 residues. Per the germline V gene, CDR1 is SGHAT and CDR2 is FQNNGV. Between the trimmed V and J ends, which lost 1 base and 7 bases, there was a span of 4 bases. CDR3 region: CASSLGGGYTF. The CDR3 nucleotides are TGTGCCAGCAGCTTAGGTGGTGGCTACACCTTC.

This clone was detected a few times. The chain uses TRBV7-2 and TRBJ1-2; the match to TRBD1 covers 7 bases. The CDR3 extends over 13 amino acids. Germline CDR1 SGHTA, CDR2 FQGNSA. Losses at the gene ends were 3 bases for V and 7 bases for J; bases not matched to a gene: 5. The CDR3 spells CASSFDRVGGYTF. As DNA, the CDR3 is TGTGCCAGCAGCTTCGACAGGGTTGGTGGCTACACCTTC.

This chain uses TRBV24-1 with TRBJ1-5, with D perhaps TRBD1 (6 bases). Trimming left V 9 bases short and J 2 bases short, with 10 bases between. Per the germline V gene, CDR1 is KGHDR and CDR2 is SFDVKD. CDR3 length equals 13 residues. The DNA of the CDR3 is TGTGCCACCGGGGGGGCGGGCAATCAGCCCCAGCATTTT. Amino acid sequence: CATGGAGNQPQHF.

This clone was observed a single time. The V call is TRBV6-5, the J call TRBJ2-3; 8 bases line up with TRBD1. The V gene's germline CDR1 is MNHEY and CDR2 SVGAGI. After removal of 8 bases from V and 5 bases from J, the junction contained 9 bases not matched to a gene. This CDR3 is 14 amino acids long. The CDR3 DNA reads TGTGCCAGCGGGGAGACAGGGGCTTTAGATACGCAGTATTTT. This gives the protein CASGETGALDTQYF.

The chain uses TRBV5-5 and TRBJ2-1, with D unresolved. The CDR3 is 11 residues long. The germline gives CDR1 SGHKS, CDR2 YYEKEE (reference sequence). Between the trimmed V and J ends, which lost 0 bases and 8 bases, there was a span of 3 bases. CDR3 nucleotide sequence: TGTGCCAGCAGCTTGGATTATGAGCAGTTCTTC. As protein: CASSLDYEQFF. Combining the CDR3 with reference TRBV5-5 and TRBJ2-1 gives the whole variable domain DAGVTQSPTHLIKTRGQQVTLRCSPISGHKSVSWYQQVLGQGPQFIFQYYEKEERGRGNFPDRFSARQFPNYSSELNVNALLLGDSALYLCASSLDYEQFFGPGTRLTVL.

The chain joins TRBV25-1 to TRBJ2-7, with 10 bases lining up with TRBD1. There are 14 residues in the CDR3. Germline V gene sequence: CDR1 MGHDK, CDR2 SYGVNS. V trimming: 7 bases; J trimming: 3 bases; junction bases outside the gene matches: 6. CDR3 bases: TGTGCCAGCAACCCGGGACAGGGGCTCTACGAGCAGTACTTC. It is translated as CASNPGQGLYEQYF.

Turning to this clone: Different DNA sequences within this sample yield the same CDR3. The chain carries TRBV5-1 and TRBJ2-5, with TRBD2 matching 11 bases. Trimming at V came to 0 bases and at J to 1 base, leaving 2 bases not matched to a gene. Per germline, CDR1 SGHRS and CDR2 YFSETQ. The length of the CDR3 is 16 residues. CDR3 nucleotides: TGCGCCAGCAGCTTGGTTCTAGCGGGGGGCCAAGAGACCCAGTACTTC. Its translation: CASSLVLAGGQETQYF. The entire variable domain, with the rest obtained from reference TRBV5-1 and TRBJ2-5, is as follows: KAGVTQTPRYLIKTRGQQVTLSCSPISGHRSVSWYQQTPGQGLQFLFEYFSETQRNKGNFPGRFSGRQFSNSRSEMNVSTLELGDSALYLCASSLVLAGGQETQYFGPGTRLLVL.

The chain is built from TRBV24-1 and TRBJ1-2; 11 positions match TRBD1. V was pared by 3 bases and J by 8 bases, with 4 bases of the junction left unmatched. CDR1 and CDR2 (germline): KGHDR, SFDVKD. This CDR3 spans 14 amino acids. This chain's CDR3 is CATSDGQGAQGYTF. CDR3 DNA: TGTGCCACCAGTGATGGACAGGGGGCGCAAGGCTACACCTTC.

The rearrangement links TRBV19 to TRBJ1-1; 8 bases are shared with TRBD1. Germline V gives CDR1 LNHDA, CDR2 SQIVND (reference sequence). Losses at the gene ends were 6 bases for V and 0 bases for J; bases not matched to a gene: 6. The CDR3 consists of 15 residues. CDR3: CASRTDRGMNTEAFF. The CDR3 nucleotides are TGTGCCAGTAGGACAGACAGGGGAATGAACACTGAAGCTTTCTTT.

This clone showed up just a few times. This chain joins TRBV4-3 and TRBJ2-3; either TRBD1 or TRBD2 may fit D (5 bases each). Germline V gene lookup returns CDR1 LGHNA and CDR2 YSLEER. The CDR3 totals 14 residues. The V and J ends lost 4 bases and 6 bases respectively, with 14 bases between them. The CDR3 DNA follows: TGCGCCAGCAGCCCGGGACCAAATGAGGATACGCAGTATTTT. This encodes CASSPGPNEDTQYF.